This T cell receptor (beta chain) was identified in a study of OX40 agonist ivuxolimab in advanced cancers. Overall study: The patients received ivuxolimab by intravenous route every 2 weeks at 0.01 to 10 mg/kg. Dose-escalation cases comprised hepatocellular carcinoma, melanoma, renal cell or head and neck cancer.

Study-level findings and limits: Antigen targets of the expanded peripheral T cells went undetermined.

Repertoires were generated with immunoSEQ multiplex PCR, while TCRdb's copy carries only in-frame clones and drops some. The sample includes about 76,000 clones, 85% to 90% of them seen just once. This clone was detected only once. The antigen is not known. The length of the CDR3 is 12 residues. Germline-derived CDR1 and CDR2 are MNHEY and SMNVEV (reference sequence). V was cut by 8 bases and J by 4 bases, with 8 bases left in between. This receptor was obtained from an adult with an advanced solid tumor such as melanoma, head and neck, liver or kidney cancer. Sequencing was performed on CD4+ or CD8+ T cells sorted from blood, taken in a trial of the OX40 agonist ivuxolimab. This chain connects TRBV27 to TRBJ2-2; no firm D call. In DNA form, the CDR3 reads TGTGCCAGCCGCGTTCCCACCGGGGAGCTGTTTTTT. Translation: CASRVPTGELFF.